The 26 T cell receptor beta chains reported below all come from one sample, sequenced in a study of T cell responses to AZD1222 COVID-19 vaccine. Method: immunoSEQ multiplex PCR; TCRdb's copy keeps in-frame clones and lacks some. Of 200,000 to 250,000 clones listed, roughly 94% are singletons. The sample consisted of peripheral blood, taken 28 days after the second dose of the MenACWY control vaccine. The receptors shown here come from an adult who received the MenACWY meningococcal vaccine as a control.

The V gene is TRBV7-9, the J gene TRBJ1-1; no clear D gene. Trimming removed 1 base at V and 0 bases at J, with 15 bases between. This CDR3 is 17 amino acids long. Germline V gives CDR1 SEHNR, CDR2 FQNEAQ (reference sequence). CDR3 in DNA: TGTGCCAGCAGCTTAGTATCTGGGTCCCTCATGAACACTGAAGCTTTCTTT. This sequence encodes CASSLVSGSLMNTEAFF.

The gene calls are TRBV5-1 and TRBJ2-7, with 10 positions matching TRBD2. Germline CDR1 is SGHRS and CDR2 is YFSETQ. J was trimmed by 2 bases and V by 4 bases; bases with no gene match: 3. This CDR3 spans 14 amino acids. DNA for the CDR3: TGCGCCAGCAGCGGTAGCGGGGGGACCTACGAGCAGTACTTC. It specifies CASSGSGGTYEQYF.

The chain combines TRBV7-6 with TRBJ2-1; perhaps TRBD2 as D (6 bases). The germline V gene encodes CDR1 SGHVS and CDR2 FNYEAQ. CDR3 length equals 14 residues. Trimming stripped 6 bases from V and 5 bases from J, with 14 bases between. The CDR3 is CASSPLTGDNEQFF. The DNA for the CDR3 is TGTGCCAGCAGTCCACTCACGGGGGACAATGAGCAGTTCTTC.

The rearrangement links TRBV19 to TRBJ1-6; TRBD1 aligns across 9 bases. This CDR3 spans 18 amino acids. The trim removed 3 bases at V and 10 bases at J, leaving 16 bases unmatched. Germline V gene sequence: CDR1 LNHDA, CDR2 SQIVND (reference sequence). CDR3 nucleotide sequence: TGTGCCAGTAGTATGGAGGGGGCCCCGGGACAGGGCTGGTCACCCCTCCACTTT. Amino acids: CASSMEGAPGQGWSPLHF.

This rearrangement joins TRBV6-4 to TRBJ1-1; D remains unclear. Per germline, CDR1 MRHNA and CDR2 SNTAGT. Trimming stripped 5 bases from V and 3 bases from J, with 10 bases between. The length of the CDR3 is 13 residues. CDR3 sequence (DNA): TGTGCCAGCAGTCAGACCTGGGACACTGAAGCTTTCTTT. Amino acid sequence: CASSQTWDTEAFF.

Here the CDR3 DNA reads TGTGCCAGCAGCCCAGACCAAGAGACCCAGTACTTC. This sequence encodes CASSPDQETQYF. The chain couples TRBV3-1 (or the pseudogene TRBV3-2) to TRBJ2-5, with D uncertain. This CDR3 has 12 residues. Between the trimmed V and J ends, which lost 4 bases and 0 bases, there was a span of 3 bases. The V gene's germline CDR1 is LGHDT and CDR2 YNNKEL (reference sequence).

The gene calls are TRBV10-1 and TRBJ1-1; no firm D call. Trimming removed 3 bases from V and 11 bases from J, with 10 bases in between. The length of the CDR3 is 11 residues. CDR1 and CDR2 (germline): WNHNN, SYGVQD (reference sequence). CDR3 DNA sequence: TGCGCCAGCAGTGAAAGCACTGGCGCTTTCTTT. Its protein is CASSESTGAFF.

The V call is TRBV18, the J call TRBJ1-3; the D gene is possibly TRBD1 (6 bases). The germline V gene has CDR1 KGHSH and CDR2 LQKENI. This CDR3 is 15 amino acids long. V lost 4 bases to trimming and J lost 1 base, with 11 bases between them. In DNA, the CDR3 is TGTGCCAGCTCACAACAACAGGGTTCTGGAAACACCATATATTTT. This codes for CASSQQQGSGNTIYF.

The genes are TRBV25-1 and TRBJ2-7; 7 positions agree with TRBD1. CDR3 length: 13 residues. The V gene's germline CDR1 is MGHDK and CDR2 SYGVNS. V gave up 6 bases and J gave up 1 base; unmatched junction bases: 3. This CDR3 reads CASRPTGSYEQYF. The CDR3 coding sequence is TGTGCCAGCAGGCCGACAGGGTCCTACGAGCAGTACTTC.

The chain combines TRBV7-2 with TRBJ2-4; 13 bases match TRBD2. In germline, CDR1 is SGHTA, CDR2 FQGNSA. This CDR3 comprises 17 residues. V gave up 5 bases and J gave up 0 bases; unmatched junction bases: 4. CDR3 protein: CASSERTSGGAKNIQYF. CDR3 nucleotides: TGTGCCAGCAGCGAGAGGACTAGCGGGGGAGCCAAAAACATTCAGTACTTC.

V is TRBV19 and J is TRBJ2-1; tentatively, D is TRBD2 (6 bases). V dropped 3 bases and J dropped 3 bases, with 12 bases sitting between them. CDR1 LNHDA and CDR2 SQIVND come from the germline V gene (reference sequence). The CDR3 spans 15 residues. DNA for the CDR3: TGTGCCAGTAGTATTCCCTTGGGACTCTACAATGAGCAGTTCTTC. Translated, it gives CASSIPLGLYNEQFF.

This chain uses TRBV27 with TRBJ2-2; 7 nucleotides line up with TRBD1. Looked up from germline, CDR1 is MNHEY and CDR2 is SMNVEV (reference sequence). Trimming at V came to 5 bases and at J to 7 bases, leaving 4 bases not matched to a gene. The CDR3 consists of 13 residues. CDR3 bases: TGTGCCAGCAGTACAGGGGCGGGCGGGGAGCTGTTTTTT. Translation gives CASSTGAGGELFF.

The chain joins TRBV30 to TRBJ1-5; D remains unclear. Germline V gene sequence: CDR1 GTSNPN, CDR2 SVGIG (reference sequence). V was clipped by 0 bases and J by 6 bases, with 6 bases between them. CDR3 size: 12 residues. CDR3 nucleotides: TGTGCCTGGAGTGTATTCGGTCAGCCCCAGCATTTT. Amino acid sequence: CAWSVFGQPQHF.

This clone was picked up a small number of times. This chain joins TRBV24-1 and TRBJ2-3, with 8 bases identical to TRBD1. V lost 5 bases, J lost 4 bases, and 7 bases stayed unmatched. Germline CDR1 reads KGHDR; CDR2 reads SFDVKD. CDR3 size: 15 residues. For the CDR3, the DNA is TGTGCCACCAGTGTGTGGACAGGGACGGCAGATACGCAGTATTTT. It specifies CATSVWTGTADTQYF.

The J gene is TRBJ2-3, the V gene TRBV5-4, with unresolved D. V lost 2 bases, J lost 5 bases, and 12 bases lay in between. This CDR3 has 14 residues. CDR1 and CDR2 from the germline V gene are SGHNT and YYREEE (reference sequence). The chain's CDR3 is CASSFELAEDTQYF. CDR3 DNA: TGTGCCAGCAGCTTCGAATTAGCAGAAGATACGCAGTATTTT.

This chain links TRBV28 with TRBJ1-3; D is uncertain. V was shortened by 5 bases and J by 4 bases, with 12 bases between the two germline ends. Germline CDR1 MDHEN, CDR2 SYDVKM. There are 14 residues in the CDR3. In DNA form, the CDR3 reads TGTGCCAGCAGTCTTACAGTTTCGGGAAACACCATATATTTT. Its translation: CASSLTVSGNTIYF.

This chain uses TRBV7-3 with TRBJ2-1; D is undetermined. From germline, CDR1 is SGHTA and CDR2 FQGTGA. This CDR3 is 13 amino acids long. Trimming shortened V by 5 bases and J by 9 bases, and 14 bases separated the two germline ends. Here the CDR3 reads CASSPNVIGEQFF. The CDR3 nucleotides are TGTGCCAGCAGCCCTAACGTGATCGGTGAGCAGTTCTTC.

Here the CDR3 reads CASGPPWDRDGYTF. The CDR3 bases are TGTGCCAGCGGACCCCCTTGGGACAGGGATGGCTACACCTTC. V and J are TRBV28 and TRBJ1-2; TRBD1 matches 9 bases. The germline V gene has CDR1 MDHEN and CDR2 SYDVKM. CDR3 length equals 14 residues. Losses at the gene ends were 8 bases for V and 6 bases for J; bases not matched to a gene: 10.

CDR3 amino acids: CASSIGGVRTGILNQPQHF. CDR3 DNA: TGTGCCAGTAGTATAGGGGGGGTCCGGACAGGGATCCTCAATCAGCCCCAGCATTTT. The V and J genes are TRBV19 and TRBJ1-5; 8 nucleotides line up with TRBD1. With 1 base clipped from V and 3 bases from J, the junction kept 14 bases outside the gene matches. The CDR3 length is 19 residues. CDR1 LNHDA and CDR2 SQIVND come from the germline V gene (reference sequence).

This clone was seen just once. This chain connects TRBV27 to TRBJ2-7, with D unclear. The CDR3 runs 14 residues. CDR1 MNHEY and CDR2 SMNVEV come from the germline V gene (reference sequence). V lost 6 bases, J lost 5 bases, and 17 bases lay in between. The CDR3, as DNA: TGTGCCAGCAGACTGACATCCGCCCGTGACGAGCAGTACTTC. Translating gives CASRLTSARDEQYF.

The chain links TRBV29-1 to TRBJ2-1; a weak D match, TRBD1 (5 bases). V was cut by 6 bases and J by 9 bases, with 21 bases left in between. This CDR3 region has 14 residues. The germline gives CDR1 SQVTM, CDR2 ANQGSEA. In nucleotides, the CDR3 is TGCAGCGTCCCAAAGTCAATCCAGGGCGGTGAGCAGTTCTTC. Protein product: CSVPKSIQGGEQFF.

V is TRBV30 and J is TRBJ2-3, with D maybe TRBD2 (6 bases). The length of the CDR3 is 15 residues. The V end lost 2 bases, the J end lost 0 bases, and 12 bases lay between the germline ends. Germline V gene data show CDR1 as GTSNPN and CDR2 as SVGIG (reference sequence). In DNA form, the CDR3 reads TGTGCCTGGAGTCCCGGGAGTACTAGCACAGATACGCAGTATTTT. Its protein product is CAWSPGSTSTDTQYF.

The chain carries TRBV7-8 and TRBJ1-5; no definite D call. V lost 3 bases, J lost 4 bases, and 7 bases lay in between. The CDR3 loop spans 13 amino acids. Germline lookup yields CDR1 SGHVS and CDR2 FQNEAQ. In DNA form, the CDR3 reads TGTGCCAGCAGCTTGGGTACGAATCAGCCCCAGCATTTT. This sequence encodes CASSLGTNQPQHF.

In regard to this clone: One end of the junction does not line up with germline, which may come from a read error. The V call is TRBV7-7, the J call TRBJ2-3; D may match TRBD1 or TRBD2 (5 bases each). Germline V gene data show CDR1 as SSHAT and CDR2 as FNYEAQ (reference sequence). This CDR3 contains 16 residues. The CDR3 DNA sequence: TGTGCTAGCAGCTTAGGTAGTGGGGGAGTTGGAGATACGCAGTATTTT. This translates into CASSLGSGGVGDTQYF.

CDR3 sequence reads: CASSVGGGKQYNEQFF. The CDR3 coding sequence is TGTGCCAGCAGCGTGGGCGGGGGGAAACAATACAATGAGCAGTTCTTC. This chain uses TRBV7-9 with TRBJ2-1; 8 positions match TRBD2. The CDR3 consists of 16 residues. With 5 bases clipped from V and 4 bases from J, the junction kept 10 bases outside the gene matches. The germline V gene has CDR1 SEHNR and CDR2 FQNEAQ (reference sequence).

The rearrangement uses TRBV28 and TRBJ2-7, with D maybe TRBD1 (5 bases). CDR1 is MDHEN and CDR2 is SYDVKM in the germline V gene. This CDR3 has 14 residues. Trimming took off 2 bases at V and 7 bases at J, with 15 bases between the two ends. The CDR3 protein is CASSLPGSPGEQYF. The CDR3 coding sequence is TGTGCCAGCAGTTTACCCGGATCCCCAGGGGAGCAGTACTTC.